This passage covers 2 T cell receptor beta chains from one sample sequenced in a study of molecular identifiers for immune sequencing clone quantification. MiXCR, applied by TCRdb to the PCR reads, yields one record per CDR3 protein. The sample contains 75,000 to 100,000 distinct CDR3 sequences, roughly 19% of which appear only once. The source material was naive CD8+ T cells from blood, with Jurkat cell RNA spiked in. Subset meaning: FACS-sorted CD8+CD4-CCR7+CD45RA+ naive T cells. The receptors were gathered from a human donor in good health. Some libraries in this study had Jurkat cell RNA spiked in.

This clonotype came up once. A much larger clone sits a single nucleotide away, making a read error possible. This rearrangement joins TRBV6-2 or TRBV6-3 to TRBJ1-5; D is undetermined. The CDR3 runs to 14 residues. Germline V gene data show CDR1 as MNHEY and CDR2 as SVGEGT. V lost 2 bases and J lost 5, with 10 bases in between. The CDR3 loop is CASSYRPAYQPQHF. CDR3 nucleotide sequence: TGTGCCAGCAGTTACAGGCCAGCGTATCAGCCCCAGCATTTT.

This clonotype was counted at least ten times. The chain carries TRBV6-5 and TRBJ2-7, with D maybe TRBD1 (6 bases). Trimming took off 4 bases at V and 6 bases at J, with 19 bases between the two ends. The CDR3 has 15 residues. Germline CDR1 and CDR2: MNHEY and SVGAGI. CDR3 DNA sequence: TGTGCCAGCAGTTCCGATCACGACGAAGGGGGCGAGCAGTACTTC. Encoded protein: CASSSDHDEGGEQYF.